This entry lists 15 T cell receptor beta chains sequenced from one sample in a study of CD4 T cells in relation to SARS-CoV-2 and coronaviruses. Only in-frame clones appear in the TCRdb table, and some are missing; sequencing was by immunoSEQ multiplex PCR. The sample records under 30,000 clones, approximately 79% being singletons. These receptors are not linked to any known antigen. Unexposed donor CD4+ T cells date from about 2011-2018, before the COVID-19 pandemic. The cells were cultured for about ten days before CD4+ T cells were isolated. Sequenced: CD4+ T cells from PBMCs, cultured in vitro. The receptor source for this set is a human donor in good health.

The chain couples TRBV7-2 to TRBJ1-3; 10 positions match TRBD1. Unmatched junction bases numbered 8, after V lost 5 bases and J lost 7 bases. Germline-derived CDR1 and CDR2 are SGHTA and FQGNSA. The CDR3 has 15 amino acids. The CDR3 DNA sequence: TGTGCCAGCAGCCTGACAGGGGGCCCGCCTAACACCATATATTTT. Amino acids: CASSLTGGPPNTIYF.

This chain joins TRBV7-9 and TRBJ2-2; the D gene is possibly TRBD2 (6 bases). The V gene's germline CDR1 is SEHNR and CDR2 FQNEAQ (reference sequence). With 2 bases removed from V and 8 bases from J, the gap between germline ends came to 27 bases. This CDR3 has 19 amino acids. CDR3: CASSLYSSRNQGGGGELFF. The CDR3 DNA reads TGTGCCAGCAGCTTATATTCTTCGCGGAACCAAGGCGGAGGGGGGGAGCTGTTTTTT.

The chain combines TRBV9 with TRBJ2-1, with D hard to call. Trimming stripped 3 bases from V and 11 bases from J, with 12 bases between. From germline, CDR1 is SGDLS and CDR2 YYNGEE. There are 12 residues in the CDR3. In nucleotides, the CDR3 is TGTGCCAGCAGCGCCCTGGTGTCCAAGCAGTTCTTC. This translates into CASSALVSKQFF.

This clone showed up just a few times. The gene calls are TRBV4-3 and TRBJ2-2; 14 bases line up with TRBD2. V lost 4 bases and J lost 6; bases outside the gene matches: 4. The CDR3 runs 16 residues. Germline V gene lookup returns CDR1 LGHNA and CDR2 YSLEER. CDR3 loop: CASSPPTSGRAGELFF. CDR3 nucleotides: TGCGCCAGCAGCCCCCCGACTAGCGGGAGGGCCGGGGAGCTGTTTTTT.

V and J are TRBV9 and TRBJ1-1; D unresolved. Germline-derived CDR1 and CDR2 are SGDLS and YYNGEE. V lost 4 bases and J 0 bases, leaving 10 bases between the germline ends. The CDR3 loop spans 14 amino acids. CDR3 amino acids: CASSPQRVNTEAFF. CDR3 sequence (DNA): TGTGCCAGCAGCCCCCAAAGGGTGAACACTGAAGCTTTCTTT.

V gene TRBV19 combines with J gene TRBJ1-2; D not resolved. The CDR3 contains 14 residues. The V and J ends lost 3 bases and 8 bases respectively, with 16 bases between them. Germline CDR1 is LNHDA and CDR2 is SQIVND (reference sequence). DNA of the CDR3: TGTGCCAGTAGTATGGCCGGTCCTCCAGGAGGCTACACCTTC. Protein: CASSMAGPPGGYTF.

The chain is built from TRBV5-1 and TRBJ1-1, with no clear D. CDR1 and CDR2 from the germline V gene are SGHRS and YFSETQ. Deletions cut 4 bases from V and 4 bases from J, with 14 bases between. The CDR3 loop spans 14 amino acids. The CDR3 nucleotides are TGCGCCAGCAGCCGCCCGGAGACGTCCACTGAAGCTTTCTTT. As protein: CASSRPETSTEAFF. Full variable domain (rest looked up from reference TRBV5-1 and TRBJ1-1): KAGVTQTPRYLIKTRGQQVTLSCSPISGHRSVSWYQQTPGQGLQFLFEYFSETQRNKGNFPGRFSGRQFSNSRSEMNVSTLELGDSALYLCASSRPETSTEAFFGQGTRLTVV.

The CDR3 sequence: CASSHGLGGRKTQYF. The CDR3 nucleotides are TGCGCCAGCAGTCATGGCTTAGGGGGCCGGAAGACCCAGTACTTC. This sequence joins TRBV23-1 and TRBJ2-5, with 7 bases fitting TRBD1. TRBV23-1 is known as an ORF, though its function is uncertain. The CDR3 length is 15 residues. Trimming cost V 3 bases and J 6 bases; bases outside gene matches: 10.

The rearrangement links TRBV7-6 to TRBJ2-3; TRBD2 matches 8 bases. Per the germline V gene, CDR1 is SGHVS and CDR2 is FNYEAQ. The V segment lost 2 bases and the J segment 2 bases; nucleotides outside the gene matches: 6. The CDR3 is 16 residues long. CDR3 region: CASSLRSGDPTDTQYF. The DNA for the CDR3 is TGTGCCAGCAGCTTACGTAGCGGGGACCCCACAGATACGCAGTATTTT.

J is TRBJ2-1 and V is TRBV5-5; D unclear. The ends were cut back, 1 base at V and 4 bases at J, with 9 bases in the middle. Germline V gene sequence: CDR1 SGHKS, CDR2 YYEKEE (reference sequence). This CDR3 is 14 amino acids long. Written as DNA, the CDR3 is TGTGCCAGCAGCTTGATCAGTGATTACAATGAGCAGTTCTTC. It is translated as CASSLISDYNEQFF.

V gene TRBV6-2 or TRBV6-3 combines with J gene TRBJ1-2, with 7 bases identical to TRBD1. V trimming: 5 bases; J trimming: 3 bases; junction bases outside the gene matches: 6. Germline V gene sequence: CDR1 MNHEY, CDR2 SVGEGT. CDR3 size: 14 residues. The CDR3 sequence: CASSRNRGDYGYTF. The CDR3 DNA follows: TGTGCCAGCAGTCGTAACAGGGGAGACTATGGCTACACCTTC.

This clone has only one observation. The rearrangement joins TRBV19 to TRBJ2-1; 9 nucleotides align to TRBD2. Per the germline V gene, CDR1 is LNHDA and CDR2 is SQIVND (reference sequence). CDR3 length: 15 amino acids. The junction had 5 bases not matched to a gene; V was cut back by 4 bases and J by 4 bases. The CDR3 spells CASSTRGGAYNEQFF. CDR3 DNA sequence: TGTGCCAGTAGTACTCGCGGGGGGGCGTACAATGAGCAGTTCTTC.

This clone was seen a handful of times. The chain links TRBV5-1 to TRBJ2-1; D gene unclear. The CDR3 totals 13 residues. Germline V CDR1 and CDR2: SGHRS, YFSETQ. V was clipped by 1 base and J by 8 bases, with 10 bases between them. CDR3 loop: CASSLYGSDEQFF. CDR3 nucleotides: TGCGCCAGCAGCTTGTACGGAAGCGATGAGCAGTTCTTC.

The rearrangement links TRBV28 to TRBJ1-4; tentatively, D is TRBD1 (6 bases). This CDR3 has 15 amino acids. The germline CDR1 and CDR2 sequences are MDHEN and SYDVKM. Deletions cut 0 bases from V and 4 bases from J, with 9 bases between. This CDR3 is CASSLWTGVNEKLFF. The CDR3 region has the DNA TGTGCCAGCAGTTTATGGACAGGTGTTAATGAAAAACTGTTTTTT.

The J gene is TRBJ1-2, the V gene TRBV9; D is perhaps TRBD1 (6 bases). Germline CDR1 is SGDLS and CDR2 is YYNGEE. This CDR3 has 16 residues. V lost 0 bases to trimming and J lost 0 bases, with 12 bases between them. CDR3 residues: CASSVGIQGANYGYTF. Here the CDR3 DNA reads TGTGCCAGCAGCGTAGGGATACAGGGAGCTAACTATGGCTACACCTTC.